Each of the 19 T cell receptor beta chains below was sequenced from the same sample in a study of blood T cells in healthy people across ages. A second about 7 to 12 cycle PCR used barcoded and J-beta primers. Each CDR3 protein gets one entry after TCRdb re-called the 5' RACE reads with MiXCR. There are about 650,000 distinct CDR3 sequences in the sample; approximately 30% occur only once, and about 16% lies in the top ten. The sample comprised blood. These receptors were collected from a woman older than 75 in good health.

The V and J genes are TRBV20-1 and TRBJ2-5, with 11 bases aligning to TRBD1. The CDR3 is 14 residues long. CDR1 and CDR2 from the germline V gene are DFQATT and SNEGSKA (reference sequence). V lost 6 bases to trimming and J lost 3 bases; unmatched junction nucleotides: 6. Here the CDR3 DNA reads TGCAGTGCCAATTCGGGACAGGGGGAAGAGACCCAGTACTTC. Translating gives CSANSGQGEETQYF.

Ten or more counts support this clonotype. This sequence joins TRBV7-2 and TRBJ1-1; 7 nucleotides line up with TRBD1. The CDR3 spans 15 residues. CDR1 is SGHTA and CDR2 is FQGNSA in the germline V gene. Trimming cost V 5 bases and J 3 bases; bases outside gene matches: 9. CDR3 in DNA: TGTGCCAGCAGCCCAGGGGGGGGCGACTACACTGAAGCTTTCTTT. Protein product: CASSPGGGDYTEAFF.

At least ten counts were recorded for this clonotype. The chain has TRBV10-3 and TRBJ2-3; D is possibly TRBD1 (6 bases). The CDR3 is 15 amino acids. Germline CDR1 ENHRY, CDR2 SYGVKD. Trimming shortened V by 3 bases and J by 1 base, and 11 bases separated the two germline ends. The CDR3 region is CAISERPGGTDTQYF. The CDR3 DNA follows: TGTGCCATCAGTGAAAGGCCAGGGGGCACAGATACGCAGTATTTT.

This clonotype was detected many times. The chain links TRBV5-1 to TRBJ2-1, with D unclear. V was clipped by 0 bases and J by 10 bases, with 14 bases between them. The germline CDR1 and CDR2 sequences are SGHRS and YFSETQ. The CDR3 spans 14 residues. The chain's CDR3 is CASSLASASWEQFF. CDR3 nucleotide sequence: TGCGCCAGCAGCTTGGCTTCGGCTAGTTGGGAGCAGTTCTTC.

On this clonotype itself: A read error may be the cause here, since a much bigger clone is one base away. Written as DNA, the CDR3 is TGTGCCAGCAGTCCAGACGGGGGGCCGTCCTACGAGCAGTACTTC. This sequence encodes CASSPDGGPSYEQYF. This sequence joins TRBV2 and TRBJ2-7; tentatively, D is TRBD2 (7 bases). The V and J ends lost 5 bases and 1 base respectively, with 15 bases between them. The CDR3 extends over 15 amino acids. The V gene's germline CDR1 is SNHLY and CDR2 FYNNEI.

Concerning this clonotype: It may be a read error: a sequence one base away is much more abundant. The chain recombines TRBV7-2 with TRBJ1-2, with D possibly TRBD1 on 6 matching bases. The CDR3 loop spans 14 amino acids. Trimming removed 4 bases at V and 4 bases at J, with 13 bases between. The germline gives CDR1 SGHTA, CDR2 FQGNSA. DNA for the CDR3: TGTGCCAGCAGCTGTTACAGGGTCGGCTATGGCTACACCTTC. It encodes CASSCYRVGYGYTF.

J is TRBJ1-2 and V is TRBV9; D uncertain. The length of the CDR3 is 12 residues. The V and J ends lost 3 bases and 8 bases respectively, with 11 bases between them. Germline V gives CDR1 SGDLS, CDR2 YYNGEE. Here the CDR3 reads CASSGWNRGYTF. Here the CDR3 DNA reads TGTGCCAGCAGCGGCTGGAATCGAGGCTACACCTTC.

Comments on this clonotype: A read error may explain this, as a much larger clone is one base away. The chain employs TRBV6-6 and TRBJ2-7, with D perhaps TRBD1 or TRBD2 (5 bases each). The germline gives CDR1 MNHNY, CDR2 SVGAGI (reference sequence). This CDR3 region has 14 residues. This CDR3 reads CASSYSGTSYERYF. The DNA for the CDR3 is TGTGCCAGCAGTTATTCAGGGACCTCCTACGAGCGGTACTTC.

This chain links TRBV20-1 with TRBJ2-3; 9 bases line up with TRBD2. V was clipped by 2 bases and J by 3 bases; unmatched bases: 9. This CDR3 has 16 residues. Germline loops: CDR1 DFQATT, CDR2 SNEGSKA (reference sequence). In DNA form, the CDR3 reads TGCAGTGCTAGATCCGGGACTAGCCAAAGAACAGATACGCAGTATTTT. Amino acids: CSARSGTSQRTDTQYF.

The chain links TRBV2 to TRBJ1-4, with no clear D. The germline V and J ends were trimmed by 1 base and 4 bases, with 10 bases remaining between them. Germline loops: CDR1 SNHLY, CDR2 FYNNEI. The CDR3 extends over 15 amino acids. In DNA form, the CDR3 reads TGTGCCAGCAGTGAAGTGGGCGCTTATAATGAAAAACTGTTTTTT. Its protein product is CASSEVGAYNEKLFF.

As for this clonotype: The junction differs from germline at one of its ends, possibly a read error. The gene calls are TRBV7-9 and TRBJ2-4; D gene ambiguous. The assigned J gene may be wrong: the sequence end matches TRBJ2-7 better. This CDR3 is 11 amino acids long. Germline CDR1 and CDR2: SEHNR and FQNEAQ (reference sequence). CDR3 sequence (DNA): TGTGTCAGCAGCTTAAACTACGAGCAGTACTTC. Translating gives CVSSLNYEQYF.

This clonotype appeared many times. The chain's CDR3 is CASSHRDSRLGEQYF. Here the CDR3 DNA reads TGCGCCAGCAGCCACCGGGACTCGAGACTTGGGGAGCAGTACTTC. This chain links TRBV5-1 with TRBJ2-7, with TRBD2 as a possible D gene (6 bases). Germline CDR1 reads SGHRS; CDR2 reads YFSETQ. V was clipped by 4 bases and J by 7 bases, with 21 bases between them. The CDR3 runs 15 residues.

The chain joins TRBV12-3 or TRBV12-4 to TRBJ2-3, with D hard to call. Trimming pared 6 bases from V and 5 bases from J, leaving 9 bases between. The CDR3 length is 12 residues. The CDR3 reads CASRVHGDTQYF. Written as DNA, the CDR3 is TGTGCCAGCAGAGTGCACGGAGATACGCAGTATTTT.

This clonotype turned up a few times. The chain recombines TRBV28 with TRBJ2-1; D is uncertain. Trimming shortened V by 7 bases and J by 9 bases, and 19 bases separated the two germline ends. Germline CDR1 is MDHEN and CDR2 is SYDVKM. The CDR3 runs 14 residues. CDR3 loop: CASTLRATLGEQFF. CDR3 DNA sequence: TGTGCCAGCACCCTAAGGGCCACTCTGGGTGAGCAGTTCTTC.

The chain carries TRBV30 and TRBJ2-1; D unresolved. The germline V gene encodes CDR1 GTSNPN and CDR2 SVGIG (reference sequence). The CDR3 has 12 amino acids. Trimming shortened V by 5 bases and J by 0 bases, and 5 bases separated the two germline ends. CDR3 amino acids: CAWLDSYNEQFF. The DNA for the CDR3 is TGTGCCTGGCTAGACTCCTACAATGAGCAGTTCTTC.

This clonotype was seen only a few times. V usage is TRBV6-2 or TRBV6-3 and J usage is TRBJ2-5, with 7 bases identical to TRBD1. The CDR3 covers 15 residues. Trimming at V came to 6 bases and at J to 4 bases, leaving 11 bases not matched to a gene. Germline V gene sequence: CDR1 MNHEY, CDR2 SVGEGT. CDR3 sequence (DNA): TGTGCCAGCAGCACCCGACAGGGTAGGCGAGAGACCCAGTACTTC. Protein: CASSTRQGRRETQYF.

In regard to this clonotype: This could be a read error, since a much larger clone is one nucleotide away. The CDR3 DNA is TGTGCCAGCGCCCTCGAAGAGACCCTGTACTTC. This gives the protein CASALEETLYF. The chain is built from TRBV12-3 or TRBV12-4 and TRBJ2-7, with D hard to call. This CDR3 spans 11 amino acids. Trimming left V 8 bases short and J 12 bases short, with 17 bases between.

There are a few counts of this clonotype. This chain uses TRBV30 with TRBJ1-1, with D uncertain. Germline CDR1 is GTSNPN and CDR2 is SVGIG (reference sequence). The CDR3 totals 13 residues. V was trimmed by 4 bases and J by 3 bases, leaving 12 bases between them. The CDR3: CAWTNGRDTEAFF. CDR3 nucleotide sequence: TGTGCCTGGACCAATGGGCGAGACACTGAAGCTTTCTTT.

This clonotype has at least ten counts. The genes are TRBV9 and TRBJ2-1; 12 bases match TRBD2. CDR3 size: 16 residues. The V and J ends lost 3 bases and 4 bases, in that order; junction bases with no gene match: 5. CDR1 is SGDLS and CDR2 is YYNGEE in the germline V gene. The CDR3 nucleotides read TGTGCCAGCAGCGCTCCTAGCGGGGGGGAATACAATGAGCAGTTCTTC. Translated, it gives CASSAPSGGEYNEQFF.